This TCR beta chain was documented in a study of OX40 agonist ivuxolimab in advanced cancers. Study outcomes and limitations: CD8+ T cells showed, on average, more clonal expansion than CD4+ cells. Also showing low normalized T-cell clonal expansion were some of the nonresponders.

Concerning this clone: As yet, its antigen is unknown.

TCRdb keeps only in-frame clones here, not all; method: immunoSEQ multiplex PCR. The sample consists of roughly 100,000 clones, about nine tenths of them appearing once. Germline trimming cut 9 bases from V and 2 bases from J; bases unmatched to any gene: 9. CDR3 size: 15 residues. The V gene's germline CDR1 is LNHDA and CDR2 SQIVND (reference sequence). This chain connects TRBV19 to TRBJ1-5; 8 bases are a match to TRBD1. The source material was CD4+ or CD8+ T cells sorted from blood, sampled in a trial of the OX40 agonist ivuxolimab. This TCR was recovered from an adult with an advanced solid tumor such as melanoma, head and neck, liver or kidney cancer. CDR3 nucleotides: TGTGCCAGCGCCATGGGGGGACAGGGCAATCAGCCCCAGCATTTT. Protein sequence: CASAMGGQGNQPQHF.